This T cell receptor (beta chain) is drawn from a study of OX40 agonist ivuxolimab in advanced cancers. Study at large: Treatment received earlier with anti-PD-1, anti-PD-L1 or anti-CTLA-4 agents was allowed, and over 35% had some.

Note on this clone: The target antigen is unknown.

Points from the study as a whole: CD4+ and CD8+ blood T cells expanded clonally by week 6 at 0.1 to 3.0 mg/kg.

With autoimmune disease history or systemic immunosuppression, patients were excluded. Blood got drawn at baseline, again on cycle 4 day 1, and then on cycle 7 day 1. Using immunoSEQ multiplex PCR, the repertoire was profiled, and TCRdb retains in-frame clones only, with some absent. The sample holds 41,000 or so clones, more than 75% seen once. The V and J ends lost 7 bases and 11 bases, in that order; junction bases with no gene match: 8. The germline gives CDR1 MDHEN, CDR2 SYDVKM. The CDR3 runs 12 residues. The sequence derives from an adult with an advanced solid tumor such as melanoma, head and neck, liver or kidney cancer. This chain connects TRBV28 to TRBJ1-1, with 9 bases fitting TRBD1. Sequenced material: CD4+ or CD8+ T cells sorted from blood, taken in a trial of the OX40 agonist ivuxolimab. The CDR3 sequence is CASNGQGLKAFF. CDR3 in DNA: TGTGCCAGCAACGGACAGGGGCTGAAGGCTTTCTTT.